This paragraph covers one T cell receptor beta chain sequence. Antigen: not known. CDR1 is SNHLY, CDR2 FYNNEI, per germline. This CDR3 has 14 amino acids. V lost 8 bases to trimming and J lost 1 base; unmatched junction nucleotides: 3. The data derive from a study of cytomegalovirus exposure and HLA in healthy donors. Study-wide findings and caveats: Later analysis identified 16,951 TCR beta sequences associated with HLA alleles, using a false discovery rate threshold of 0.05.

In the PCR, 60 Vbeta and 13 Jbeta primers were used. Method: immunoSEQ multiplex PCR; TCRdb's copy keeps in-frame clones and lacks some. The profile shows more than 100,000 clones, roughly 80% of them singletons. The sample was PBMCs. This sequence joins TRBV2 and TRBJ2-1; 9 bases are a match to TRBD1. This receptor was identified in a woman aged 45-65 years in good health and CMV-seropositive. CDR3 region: CASFGTGSYNEQFF. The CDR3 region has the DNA TGTGCCAGCTTTGGGACAGGGTCCTACAATGAGCAGTTCTTC.